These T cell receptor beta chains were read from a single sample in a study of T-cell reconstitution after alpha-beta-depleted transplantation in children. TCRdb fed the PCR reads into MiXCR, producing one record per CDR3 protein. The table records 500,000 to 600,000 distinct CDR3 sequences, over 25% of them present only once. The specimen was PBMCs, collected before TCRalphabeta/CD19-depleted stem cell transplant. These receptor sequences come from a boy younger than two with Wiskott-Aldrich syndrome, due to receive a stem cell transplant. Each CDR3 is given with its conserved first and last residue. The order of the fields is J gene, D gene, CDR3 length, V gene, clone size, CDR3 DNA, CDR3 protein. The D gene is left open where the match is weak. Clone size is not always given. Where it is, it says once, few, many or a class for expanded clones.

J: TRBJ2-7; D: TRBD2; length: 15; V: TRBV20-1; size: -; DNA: TGCAGTGCTAGGGAAGCGGGAGGTAACTCCTACGAGCAGTACTTC; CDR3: CSAREAGGNSYEQYF
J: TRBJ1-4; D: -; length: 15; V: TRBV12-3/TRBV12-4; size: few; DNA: TGTGCCAGCAGTTCACCAGGGGCAGGCGATGAAAAACTGTTTTTT; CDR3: CASSSPGAGDEKLFF
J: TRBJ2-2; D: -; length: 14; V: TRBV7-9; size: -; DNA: TGTGCCAGCAGCTTAAACGCGGGGACCGGGGAGCTGTTTTTT; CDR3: CASSLNAGTGELFF
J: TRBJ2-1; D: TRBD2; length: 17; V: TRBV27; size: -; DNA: TGTGCCAGCAGTGTCCCCCCGGGAGGGAGCTCCTACAATGAGCAGTTCTTC; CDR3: CASSVPPGGSSYNEQFF
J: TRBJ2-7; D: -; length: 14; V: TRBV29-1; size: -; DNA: TGCAGCGTTGAAGTACAGGGCGGCACCTACGAGCAGTACTTC; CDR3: CSVEVQGGTYEQYF
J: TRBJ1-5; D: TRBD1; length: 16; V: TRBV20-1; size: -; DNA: TGCAGTGCTGCCCCCCAGGGGGGGCTATGGGATCAGCCCCAGCATTTT; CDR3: CSAAPQGGLWDQPQHF
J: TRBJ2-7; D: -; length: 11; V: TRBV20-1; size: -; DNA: TGCAGTGCCTCGACTGGGTACGAGCAGTACTTC; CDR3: CSASTGYEQYF
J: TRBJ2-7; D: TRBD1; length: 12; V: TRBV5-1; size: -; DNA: TGCGCCAGCAGCCTGACAGGGCCCGAGCAGTACTTC; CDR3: CASSLTGPEQYF
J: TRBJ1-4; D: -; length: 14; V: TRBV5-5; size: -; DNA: TGTGCCAGCAGCCCCAGGGCAGGTTCGGAAAAACTGTTTTTT; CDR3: CASSPRAGSEKLFF
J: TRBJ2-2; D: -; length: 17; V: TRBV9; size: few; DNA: TGTGCCAGCAGCGCCCGACTTCGAGGAAGCGAAACCGGGGAGCTGTTTTTT; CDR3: CASSARLRGSETGELFF
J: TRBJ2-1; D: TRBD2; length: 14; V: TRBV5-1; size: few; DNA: TGCGCCAGCAGGACTAGCGGGCTGTACAATGAGCAGTTCTTC; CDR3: CASRTSGLYNEQFF
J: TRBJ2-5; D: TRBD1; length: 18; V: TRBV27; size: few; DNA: TGTGCCAGCAGTTTATTATTGTGGGACAGGGAATTTGTGGAGACCCAGTACTTC; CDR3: CASSLLLWDREFVETQYF
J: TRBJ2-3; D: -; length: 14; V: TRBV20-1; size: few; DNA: TGCAGTGCCGACGGGGCAGGGATAACAGATACGCAGTATTTT; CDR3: CSADGAGITDTQYF
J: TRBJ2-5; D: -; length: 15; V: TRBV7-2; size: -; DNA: TGTGCCAGCAGCTTACAGGGGTTGGTGCAAGAGACCCAGTACTTC; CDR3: CASSLQGLVQETQYF
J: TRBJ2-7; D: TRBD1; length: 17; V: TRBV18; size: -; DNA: TGTGCCAGCTCACCACTGGGAACAGGGGGAGGTCTCTACGAGCAGTACTTC; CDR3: CASSPLGTGGGLYEQYF
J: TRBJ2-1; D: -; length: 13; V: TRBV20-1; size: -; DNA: TGCAGTGCAATGGGGCAGATAGGGGATGAGCAGTTCTTC; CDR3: CSAMGQIGDEQFF
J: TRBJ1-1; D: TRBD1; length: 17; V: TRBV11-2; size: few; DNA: TGTGCCAGCAGCTGGGGGACAGGGGCTTTCATGAACACTGAAGCTTTCTTT; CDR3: CASSWGTGAFMNTEAFF
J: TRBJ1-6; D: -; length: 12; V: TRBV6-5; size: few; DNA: TGTGCCAGCAGTTACAGGAATTCACCCCTCCACTTT; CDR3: CASSYRNSPLHF
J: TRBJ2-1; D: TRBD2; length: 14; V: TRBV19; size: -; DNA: TGTGCCAGTAGCGGACTAGCGGGAAACGATGAGCAGTTCTTC; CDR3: CASSGLAGNDEQFF
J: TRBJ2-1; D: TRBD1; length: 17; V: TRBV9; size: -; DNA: TGTGCCAGCAGCCTACGTCCGCTGACAGGGGCCTACAATGAGCAGTTCTTC; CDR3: CASSLRPLTGAYNEQFF
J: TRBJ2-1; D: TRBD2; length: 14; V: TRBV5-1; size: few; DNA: TGCGCCAGCAGCTTGAGGGTAGCGGGAGATGAGCAGTTCTTC; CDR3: CASSLRVAGDEQFF
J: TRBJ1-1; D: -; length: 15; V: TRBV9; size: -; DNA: TGTGCCAGCAGCGCCGACCGGGGGGGGAACACTGAAGCTTTCTTT; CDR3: CASSADRGGNTEAFF
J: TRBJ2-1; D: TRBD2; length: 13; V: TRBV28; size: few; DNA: TGTGCCAGCAGCGGACTAGCGGAAGATAAGCAGTTCTTC; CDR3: CASSGLAEDKQFF
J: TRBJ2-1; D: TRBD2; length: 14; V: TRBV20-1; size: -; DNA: TGCAGTGCTGAACTAGCGGGCGCCTACAATGAGCAGTTCTTC; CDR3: CSAELAGAYNEQFF
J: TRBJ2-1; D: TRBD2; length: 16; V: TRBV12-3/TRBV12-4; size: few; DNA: TGTGCCAGCAGTTTTCGGATAGCGGGGACTAACAATGAGCAGTTCTTC; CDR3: CASSFRIAGTNNEQFF
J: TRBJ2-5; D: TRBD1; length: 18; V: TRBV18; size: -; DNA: TGTGCCAGCTCTGTCCGCGCGCAGGGGGCTGTGGGACAAGAGACCCAGTACTTC; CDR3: CASSVRAQGAVGQETQYF
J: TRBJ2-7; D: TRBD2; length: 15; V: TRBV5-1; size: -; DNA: TGCGCCAGCAGCTTGGTCGGCGGGAGGGCCCACGAGCAGTACTTC; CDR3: CASSLVGGRAHEQYF
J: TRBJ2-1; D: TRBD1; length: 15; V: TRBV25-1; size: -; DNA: TGTGCCAGCAGTGAATCCCCCACAGGGGGGAATGAGCAGTTCTTC; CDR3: CASSESPTGGNEQFF
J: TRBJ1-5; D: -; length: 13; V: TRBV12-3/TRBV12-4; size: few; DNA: TGTGCCAGCAGTGGATCCCGCAATCAGCCCCAGCATTTT; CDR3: CASSGSRNQPQHF
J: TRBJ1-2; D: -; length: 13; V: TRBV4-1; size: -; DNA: TGCGCCAGCAGCCCTCAGTGGGGGTATGGCTACACCTTC; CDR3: CASSPQWGYGYTF
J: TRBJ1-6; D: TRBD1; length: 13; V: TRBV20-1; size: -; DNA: TGCAGTGCTGGAAGGACAGGGGTTTCACCCCTCCACTTT; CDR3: CSAGRTGVSPLHF
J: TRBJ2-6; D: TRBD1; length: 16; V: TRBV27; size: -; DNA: TGTGCCAGCTCGGACAGGCTAGCCTCTGGGGCCAACGTCCTGACTTTC; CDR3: CASSDRLASGANVLTF
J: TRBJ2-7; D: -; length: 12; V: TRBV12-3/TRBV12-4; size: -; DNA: TGTGCCAGCAGTTGGGGTAGCGACGAGCAGTACTTC; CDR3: CASSWGSDEQYF
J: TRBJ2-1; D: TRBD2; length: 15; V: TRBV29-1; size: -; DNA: TGCAGCGCCAAGGGACTAGCGGGAGGGTACAATGAGCAGTTCTTC; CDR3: CSAKGLAGGYNEQFF
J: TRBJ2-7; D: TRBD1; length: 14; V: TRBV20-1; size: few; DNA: TGCAGTGCTAGAGATCGGGACAGTAGGTACGAGCAGTACTTC; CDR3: CSARDRDSRYEQYF
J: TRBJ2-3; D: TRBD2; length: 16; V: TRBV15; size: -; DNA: TGTGCCACCAGCAGATCGACTAGCGGGAGAACAGATACGCAGTATTTT; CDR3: CATSRSTSGRTDTQYF
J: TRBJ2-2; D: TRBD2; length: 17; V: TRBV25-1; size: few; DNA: TGTGCCAGCAGTTACTCTCGGACTAGCGGACACACCGGGGAGCTGTTTTTT; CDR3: CASSYSRTSGHTGELFF
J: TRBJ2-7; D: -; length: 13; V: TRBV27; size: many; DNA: TGTGCCAGCAGTCCCCTAGCTACTTACGAGCAGTACTTC; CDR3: CASSPLATYEQYF
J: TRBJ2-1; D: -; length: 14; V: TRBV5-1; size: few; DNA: TGCGCCAGCAGCCCGATGGCGGGGTCGAATGAGCAGTTCTTC; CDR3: CASSPMAGSNEQFF
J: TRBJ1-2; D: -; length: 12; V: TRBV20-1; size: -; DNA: TGCAGTGCTATTTCGGGAGACTATGGCTACACCTTC; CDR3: CSAISGDYGYTF
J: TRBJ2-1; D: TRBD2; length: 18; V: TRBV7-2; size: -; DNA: TGTGCCAGCAGCTCCATTTCGACTAGCGGCGGGAGCTGGAATGAGCAGTTCTTC; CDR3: CASSSISTSGGSWNEQFF
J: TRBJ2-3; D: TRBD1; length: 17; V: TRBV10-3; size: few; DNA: TGTGCCATCAGTCCACCTCGGACAGGGGAAGGTGCAGATACGCAGTATTTT; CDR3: CAISPPRTGEGADTQYF
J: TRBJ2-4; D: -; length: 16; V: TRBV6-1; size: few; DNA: TGTGCCAGCAGCTCGCCCTCTAGCGTCGCCAAAAACATTCAGTACTTC; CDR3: CASSSPSSVAKNIQYF
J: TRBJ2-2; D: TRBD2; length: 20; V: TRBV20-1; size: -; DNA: TGCAGTGCTAGAGATCGTCTCCGGGGGACTTTTGGCGGGAGGATCGGGGAGCTGTTTTTT; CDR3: CSARDRLRGTFGGRIGELFF
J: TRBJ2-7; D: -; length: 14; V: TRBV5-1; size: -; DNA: TGCGCCAGCAGCTCGACCGGCCTAACCTACGAGCAGTACTTC; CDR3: CASSSTGLTYEQYF
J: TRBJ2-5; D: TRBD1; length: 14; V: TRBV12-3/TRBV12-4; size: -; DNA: TGTGCCAGCAGTAAGGACAGGGCCCAAGAGACCCAGTACTTC; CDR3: CASSKDRAQETQYF
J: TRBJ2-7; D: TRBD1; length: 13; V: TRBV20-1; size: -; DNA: TGCAGTGCTCACGGGACAGCCAACTACGAGCAGTACTTC; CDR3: CSAHGTANYEQYF